The 10 T cell receptor beta chains below come from one sample, sequenced in a study of blood T cell repertoires in COVID-19. Clones were sequenced by immunoSEQ multiplex PCR, and TCRdb holds only the in-frame ones, with some missing. The sample has about 40,000 clones, around 84% seen once. The sequenced sample consisted of peripheral blood. These receptors were collected from a human donor in a cohort sampled during active COVID-19.

The CDR3 loop reads CASSWLQADTQYF. Here the CDR3 DNA reads TGTGCCAGCAGCTGGTTACAGGCAGATACGCAGTATTTT. This rearrangement joins TRBV7-3 to TRBJ2-3; D is possibly TRBD1 (5 bases). Trimming stripped 4 bases from V and 4 bases from J, with 9 bases between. The CDR3 contains 13 residues. Germline V CDR1 and CDR2: SGHTA, FQGTGA.

The rearrangement links TRBV9 to TRBJ2-7; a possible D gene is TRBD1 (6 bases). The CDR3 spans 15 residues. V lost 0 bases and J 2 bases, leaving 12 bases between the germline ends. Germline V lookup: CDR1 SGDLS, CDR2 YYNGEE. CDR3 sequence (DNA): TGTGCCAGCAGCGTAGGACAGGCAGCTACCTACGAGCAGTACTTC. It codes for CASSVGQAATYEQYF. The whole variable domain, filled in from reference TRBV9 and TRBJ2-7, reads DSGVTQTPKHLITATGQRVTLRCSPRSGDLSVYWYQQSLDQGLQFLIQYYNGEERAKGNILERFSAQQFPDLHSELNLSSLELGDSALYFCASSVGQAATYEQYFGPGTRLTVT.

The V gene is TRBV2, the J gene TRBJ2-1, with 9 positions matching TRBD2. Per the germline V gene, CDR1 is SNHLY and CDR2 is FYNNEI. This CDR3 region has 15 residues. Trimming removed 2 bases from V and 2 bases from J; junction bases left unmatched: 1. The CDR3 region has the DNA TGTGCCAGCAGTGAATTAGCGGGGGCCTACAATGAGCAGTTCTTC. Amino acids: CASSELAGAYNEQFF.

This clone came up once. As DNA, the CDR3 is TGTGCCAGCTCACGGGCGGGGGCCCCAGGGCGCCAGCCCCAGCATTTT. Translated, it gives CASSRAGAPGRQPQHF. The chain recombines TRBV18 with TRBJ1-5, with D possibly TRBD1 on 6 matching bases. The V end was cut by 4 bases, the J end by 7 bases, with 20 bases between. The CDR3 has 16 residues. The germline V gene has CDR1 KGHSH and CDR2 LQKENI.

The genes are TRBV5-1 and TRBJ1-1, with D uncertain. Trimming removed 6 bases at V and 7 bases at J, with 10 bases between. CDR1 and CDR2 (germline): SGHRS, YFSETQ. There are 11 residues in the CDR3. CDR3 residues: CASKLEVEAFF. The DNA for the CDR3 is TGCGCCAGCAAGCTAGAGGTTGAAGCTTTCTTT.

This clone was counted a single time. The rearrangement uses TRBV18 and TRBJ2-2; D is ambiguous. In germline, CDR1 is KGHSH, CDR2 LQKENI. The CDR3 runs 15 residues. Trimming pared 1 base from V and 1 base from J, leaving 7 bases between. The chain's CDR3 is CASSPLSLNTGELFF. The CDR3 nucleotides read TGTGCCAGCTCACCACTGAGCCTGAACACCGGGGAGCTGTTTTTT.

The chain uses TRBV5-4 and TRBJ2-3; a possible D gene is TRBD2 (6 bases). CDR3 length: 17 amino acids. Germline CDR1 SGHNT, CDR2 YYREEE (reference sequence). Trimming removed 0 bases at V and 0 bases at J, with 14 bases between. The CDR3: CASSLGSGWGSTDTQYF. The CDR3 region has the DNA TGTGCCAGCAGCTTGGGTAGCGGTTGGGGTAGCACAGATACGCAGTATTTT.

V is TRBV19 and J is TRBJ1-2; TRBD1 agrees at 9 bases. The V gene's germline CDR1 is LNHDA and CDR2 SQIVND (reference sequence). The CDR3 runs to 15 residues. The V segment lost 3 bases and the J segment 4 bases; nucleotides outside the gene matches: 6. In DNA, the CDR3 is TGTGCCAGTAGTATCGGGGGACAGGGTCCCTATGGCTACACCTTC. This translates into CASSIGGQGPYGYTF.

DNA for the CDR3: TGTGCCAGCAGCCCCCGGGTTGGGAACACTGAAGCTTTCTTT. The encoded protein is CASSPRVGNTEAFF. The genes are TRBV5-5 and TRBJ1-1; no clear D. The CDR3 contains 14 residues. Trimming stripped 4 bases from V and 1 base from J, with 11 bases between. From germline, CDR1 is SGHKS and CDR2 YYEKEE (reference sequence).

The chain joins TRBV3-1 (or the pseudogene TRBV3-2) to TRBJ2-5; 13 bases map to TRBD2. This CDR3 spans 16 amino acids. Germline V gene data show CDR1 as LGHDT and CDR2 as YNNKEL (reference sequence). Trimming removed 1 base from V and 5 bases from J; junction bases left unmatched: 4. As DNA, the CDR3 is TGTGCCAGCAGCCAAGCACTAGCGGGGGGGATGGAGACCCAGTACTTC. Its protein product is CASSQALAGGMETQYF.